These 8 T cell receptor beta chains share one sample of origin, sequenced in a study of breast tumors, draining lymph nodes, adjacent tissues. TCRdb processed the multiplex PCR reads anew with MiXCR; each CDR3 protein has one entry. The table has over 60,000 distinct CDR3 sequences, roughly 50% seen once. Source material: breast tumor tissue. The receptors come from a female donor with breast cancer. Some clones in this sample may be carry-over from other donors' samples.

V gene TRBV5-1 combines with J gene TRBJ2-7, with 7 positions matching TRBD1. CDR3 length: 14 residues. J lost 3 bases, V lost 0 bases, and 3 bases had no gene match. Looked up from germline, CDR1 is SGHRS and CDR2 is YFSETQ. The CDR3 DNA sequence: TGCGCCAGCAGCTTGGAACAGGGGTTCTACGAGCAGTACTTC. As protein: CASSLEQGFYEQYF.

The J gene is TRBJ2-5, the V gene TRBV29-1; D not certain. Between the trimmed V and J ends, which lost 4 bases and 1 base, there was a span of 7 bases. CDR3 length: 12 residues. Germline CDR1 is SQVTM and CDR2 is ANQGSEA. The CDR3, as DNA: TGCAGCGTTGGGGGTACCCAAGAGACCCAGTACTTC. Encoded protein: CSVGGTQETQYF.

This clonotype is a singleton in its sample. The V gene is TRBV29-1, the J gene TRBJ2-1; possibly TRBD1 or TRBD2 for D (7 bases each). Trimming removed 1 base at V and 8 bases at J, with 15 bases between. From germline, CDR1 is SQVTM and CDR2 ANQGSEA. The CDR3 totals 14 residues. The CDR3: CSVEGTRGGDEQFF. The CDR3 DNA reads TGCAGCGTTGAAGGTACCAGGGGGGGCGATGAGCAGTTCTTC.

This clonotype is classed as medium-sized (0.01 to 0.1%). This chain links TRBV4-3 with TRBJ2-1, with D maybe TRBD2 (5 bases). With 3 bases removed from V and 0 bases from J, the gap between germline ends came to 15 bases. This CDR3 region has 17 residues. CDR1 is LGHNA, CDR2 YSLEER, per germline. The CDR3 is CASSHTTIQSSYNEQFF. The CDR3 coding sequence is TGCGCCAGCAGCCATACGACTATACAGAGCTCCTACAATGAGCAGTTCTTC.

This clonotype has a count of ten or more. The chain joins TRBV2 to TRBJ1-5, with D unclear. This CDR3 contains 15 residues. V was clipped by 2 bases and J by 0 bases, with 8 bases between them. Germline loops: CDR1 SNHLY, CDR2 FYNNEI. The CDR3 DNA sequence: TGTGCCAGCAGTGAACTCGGAAATAGCAATCAGCCCCAGCATTTT. This codes for CASSELGNSNQPQHF.

V usage is TRBV4-3 and J usage is TRBJ1-6, with D perhaps matching TRBD1 (6 bases). There are 15 residues in the CDR3. Germline CDR1 reads LGHNA; CDR2 reads YSLEER. V was shortened by 0 bases and J by 8 bases, with 11 bases between the two germline ends. CDR3 in amino acids: CASSQDRDKDSPLHF. CDR3 in DNA: TGCGCCAGCAGCCAAGATCGGGACAAAGATTCACCCCTCCACTTT.

The chain links TRBV5-4 to TRBJ2-3; possibly TRBD2 for D (6 bases). Germline V lookup: CDR1 SGHNT, CDR2 YYREEE (reference sequence). The V end lost 0 bases, the J end lost 3 bases, and 8 bases lay between the germline ends. CDR3 length equals 14 residues. CDR3 coding DNA: TGTGCCAGCAGCTTGGGCGGGGTTACAGATACGCAGTATTTT. It is translated as CASSLGGVTDTQYF.

This clonotype appeared a few times. This clone may be a read error of a much larger clone one base away. The chain couples TRBV5-6 to TRBJ2-3, with D possibly matching TRBD1 (5 bases). Germline V CDR1 and CDR2: SGHDT, YYEEEE. Trimming took off 1 base at V and 6 bases at J, with 18 bases between the two ends. There are 16 residues in the CDR3. CDR3 DNA: TGTGCCAGCAGCTTGTGGTTGGCTCTAGGGGCGGATACGCAGTATTTT. Its protein product is CASSLWLALGADTQYF.